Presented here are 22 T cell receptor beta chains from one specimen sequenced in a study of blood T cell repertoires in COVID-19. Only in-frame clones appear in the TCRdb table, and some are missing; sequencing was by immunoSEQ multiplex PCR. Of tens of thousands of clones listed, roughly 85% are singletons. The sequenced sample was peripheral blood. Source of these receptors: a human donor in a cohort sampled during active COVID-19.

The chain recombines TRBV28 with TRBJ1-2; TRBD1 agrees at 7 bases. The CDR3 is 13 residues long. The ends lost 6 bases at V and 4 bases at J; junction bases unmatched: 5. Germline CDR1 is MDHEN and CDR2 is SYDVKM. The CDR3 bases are TGTGCCAGCAGAATACGGACAGGCTATGGCTACACCTTC. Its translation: CASRIRTGYGYTF.

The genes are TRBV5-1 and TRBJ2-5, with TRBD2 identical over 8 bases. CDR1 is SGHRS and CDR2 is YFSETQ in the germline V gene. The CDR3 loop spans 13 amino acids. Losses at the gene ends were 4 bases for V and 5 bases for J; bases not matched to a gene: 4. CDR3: CASSQGLVETQYF. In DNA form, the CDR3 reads TGCGCCAGCAGCCAGGGACTAGTGGAGACCCAGTACTTC.

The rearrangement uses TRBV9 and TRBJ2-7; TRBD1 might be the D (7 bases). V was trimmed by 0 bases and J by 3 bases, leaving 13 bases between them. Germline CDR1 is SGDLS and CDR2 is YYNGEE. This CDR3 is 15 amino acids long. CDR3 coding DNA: TGTGCCAGCAGCGTAGGAAACAGGGGAGGCTACGAGCAGTACTTC. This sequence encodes CASSVGNRGGYEQYF.

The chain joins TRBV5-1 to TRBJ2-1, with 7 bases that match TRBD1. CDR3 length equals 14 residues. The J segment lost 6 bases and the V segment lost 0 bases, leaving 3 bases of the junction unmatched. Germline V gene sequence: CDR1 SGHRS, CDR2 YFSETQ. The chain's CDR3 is CASSLEQGLNEQFF. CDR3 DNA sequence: TGCGCCAGCAGCTTGGAACAGGGGCTCAATGAGCAGTTCTTC.

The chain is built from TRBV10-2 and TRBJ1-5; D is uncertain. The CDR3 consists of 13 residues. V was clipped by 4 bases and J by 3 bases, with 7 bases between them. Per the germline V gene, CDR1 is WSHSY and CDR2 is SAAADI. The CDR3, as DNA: TGCGCCAGCAGTGGCCAGAACAATCAGCCCCAGCATTTT. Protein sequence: CASSGQNNQPQHF.

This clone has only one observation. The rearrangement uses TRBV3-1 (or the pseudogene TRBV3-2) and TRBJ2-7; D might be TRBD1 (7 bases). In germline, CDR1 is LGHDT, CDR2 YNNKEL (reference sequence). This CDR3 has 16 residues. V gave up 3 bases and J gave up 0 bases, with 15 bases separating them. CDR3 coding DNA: TGTGCCAGCAGCCAGGCAGGGGGGACGGTCTCCTACGAGCAGTACTTC. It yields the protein CASSQAGGTVSYEQYF.

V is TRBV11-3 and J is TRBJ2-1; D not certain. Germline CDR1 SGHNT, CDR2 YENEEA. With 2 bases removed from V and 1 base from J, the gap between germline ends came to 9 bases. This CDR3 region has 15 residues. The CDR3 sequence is CASSLLAGSYNEQFF. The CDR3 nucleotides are TGTGCCAGCAGCTTACTGGCAGGATCCTACAATGAGCAGTTCTTC.

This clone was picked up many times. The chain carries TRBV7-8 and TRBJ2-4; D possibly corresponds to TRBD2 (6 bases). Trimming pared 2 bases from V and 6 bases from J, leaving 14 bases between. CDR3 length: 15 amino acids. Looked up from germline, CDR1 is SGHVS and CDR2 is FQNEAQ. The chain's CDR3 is CASSLRDGGANIQYF. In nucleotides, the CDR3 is TGTGCCAGCAGCTTAAGGGACGGAGGGGCAAACATTCAGTACTTC.

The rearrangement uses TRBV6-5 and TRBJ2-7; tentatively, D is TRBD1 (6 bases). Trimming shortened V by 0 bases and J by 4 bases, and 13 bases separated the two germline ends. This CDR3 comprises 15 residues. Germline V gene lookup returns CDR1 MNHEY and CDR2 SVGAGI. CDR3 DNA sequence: TGTGCCAGCAGTTACTCGGCCAGGGGAGATTACGAGCAGTACTTC. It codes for CASSYSARGDYEQYF.

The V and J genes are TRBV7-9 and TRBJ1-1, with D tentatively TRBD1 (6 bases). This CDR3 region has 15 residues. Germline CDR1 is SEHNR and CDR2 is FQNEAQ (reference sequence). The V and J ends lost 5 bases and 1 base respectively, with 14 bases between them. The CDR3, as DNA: TGTGCCAGCAGCCGGGACAACCTACGGAACACTGAAGCTTTCTTT. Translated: CASSRDNLRNTEAFF.

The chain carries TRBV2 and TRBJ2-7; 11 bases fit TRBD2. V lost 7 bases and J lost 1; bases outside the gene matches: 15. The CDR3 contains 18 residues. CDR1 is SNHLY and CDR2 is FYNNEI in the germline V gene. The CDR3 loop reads CASTTGGYSGRASYEQYF. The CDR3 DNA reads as TGTGCCAGCACTACAGGGGGATATAGCGGGAGGGCTTCCTACGAGCAGTACTTC.

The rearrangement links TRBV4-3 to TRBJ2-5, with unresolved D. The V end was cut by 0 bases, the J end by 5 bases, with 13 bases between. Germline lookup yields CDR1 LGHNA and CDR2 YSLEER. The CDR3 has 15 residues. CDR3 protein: CASSQDISEWETQYF. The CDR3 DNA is TGCGCCAGCAGCCAAGATATAAGTGAGTGGGAGACCCAGTACTTC.

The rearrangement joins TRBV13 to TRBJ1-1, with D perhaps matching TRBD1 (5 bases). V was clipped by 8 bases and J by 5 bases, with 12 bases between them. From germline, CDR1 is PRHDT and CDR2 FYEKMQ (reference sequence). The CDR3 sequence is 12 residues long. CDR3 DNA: TGTGCCAGCGGGGCGGCCAGAACTGAAGCTTTCTTT. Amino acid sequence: CASGAARTEAFF.

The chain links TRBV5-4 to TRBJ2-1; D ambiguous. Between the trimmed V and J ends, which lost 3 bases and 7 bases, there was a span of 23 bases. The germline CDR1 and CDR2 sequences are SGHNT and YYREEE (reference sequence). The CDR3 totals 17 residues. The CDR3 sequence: CASSSAPSVAILNEQFF. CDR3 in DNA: TGTGCCAGCAGCTCCGCCCCCTCGGTAGCAATTCTGAATGAGCAGTTCTTC.

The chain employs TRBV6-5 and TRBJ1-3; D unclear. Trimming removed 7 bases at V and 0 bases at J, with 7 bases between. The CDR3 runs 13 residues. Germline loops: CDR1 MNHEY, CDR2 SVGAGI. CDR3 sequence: CASMVSSGNTIYF. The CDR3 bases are TGTGCCAGCATGGTGAGCTCTGGAAACACCATATATTTT.

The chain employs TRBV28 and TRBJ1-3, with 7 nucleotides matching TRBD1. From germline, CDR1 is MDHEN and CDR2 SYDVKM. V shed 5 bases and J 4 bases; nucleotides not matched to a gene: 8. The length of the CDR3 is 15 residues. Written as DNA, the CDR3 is TGTGCCAGCAGTCGGATGACAGGGTCGGGAAACACCATATATTTT. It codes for CASSRMTGSGNTIYF.

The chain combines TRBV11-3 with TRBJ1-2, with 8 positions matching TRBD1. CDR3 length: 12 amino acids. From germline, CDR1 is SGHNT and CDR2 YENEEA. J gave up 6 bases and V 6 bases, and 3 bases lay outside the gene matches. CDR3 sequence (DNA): TGTGCCAGCAGGGACAGGGATGATGGCTACACCTTC. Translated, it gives CASRDRDDGYTF.

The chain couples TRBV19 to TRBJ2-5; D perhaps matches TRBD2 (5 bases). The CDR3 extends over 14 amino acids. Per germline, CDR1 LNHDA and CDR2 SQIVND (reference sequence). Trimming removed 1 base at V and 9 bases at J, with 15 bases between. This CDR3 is CASSIGGVLEAQYF. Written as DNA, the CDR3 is TGTGCCAGTAGTATAGGTGGGGTCCTGGAGGCCCAGTACTTC.

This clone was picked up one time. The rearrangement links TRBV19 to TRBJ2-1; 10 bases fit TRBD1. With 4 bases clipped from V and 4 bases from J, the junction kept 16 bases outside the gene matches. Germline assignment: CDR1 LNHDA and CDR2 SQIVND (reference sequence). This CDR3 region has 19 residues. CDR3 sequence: CASSTLRPGTGVEYNEQFF. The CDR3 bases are TGTGCCAGTAGTACCCTTCGTCCCGGGACAGGGGTGGAATACAATGAGCAGTTCTTC.

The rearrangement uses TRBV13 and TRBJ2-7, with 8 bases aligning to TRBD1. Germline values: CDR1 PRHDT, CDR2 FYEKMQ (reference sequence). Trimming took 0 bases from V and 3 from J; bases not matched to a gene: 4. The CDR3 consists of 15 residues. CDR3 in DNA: TGTGCCAGCAGCTTAGGGGCAGGGGGCGGCTACGAGCAGTACTTC. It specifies CASSLGAGGGYEQYF.

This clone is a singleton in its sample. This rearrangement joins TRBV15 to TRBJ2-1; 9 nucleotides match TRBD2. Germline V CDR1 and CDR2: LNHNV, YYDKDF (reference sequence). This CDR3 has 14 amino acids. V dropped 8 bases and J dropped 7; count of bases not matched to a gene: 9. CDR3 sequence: CATGTVAGVNEQFF. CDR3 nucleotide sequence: TGTGCCACCGGGACGGTAGCGGGAGTTAATGAGCAGTTCTTC.

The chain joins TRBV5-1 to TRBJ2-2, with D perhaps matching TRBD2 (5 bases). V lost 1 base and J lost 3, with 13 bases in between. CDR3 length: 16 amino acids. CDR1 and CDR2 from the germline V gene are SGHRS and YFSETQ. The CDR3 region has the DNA TGCGCCAGCAGCTTGTTTCTCGCGGGCGACACCGGGGAGCTGTTTTTT. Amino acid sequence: CASSLFLAGDTGELFF.